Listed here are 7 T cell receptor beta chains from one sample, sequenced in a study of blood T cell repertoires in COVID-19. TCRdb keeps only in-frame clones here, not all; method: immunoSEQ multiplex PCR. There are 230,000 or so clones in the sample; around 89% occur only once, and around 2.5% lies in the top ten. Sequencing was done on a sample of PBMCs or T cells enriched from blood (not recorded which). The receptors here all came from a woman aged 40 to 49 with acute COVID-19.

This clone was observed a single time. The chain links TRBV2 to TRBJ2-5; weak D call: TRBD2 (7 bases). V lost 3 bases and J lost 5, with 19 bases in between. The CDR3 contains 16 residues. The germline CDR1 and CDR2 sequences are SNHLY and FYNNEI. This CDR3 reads CASSDPLGGPGETQYF. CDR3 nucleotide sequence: TGTGCCAGCAGTGACCCCTTGGGGGGGCCGGGCGAGACCCAGTACTTC. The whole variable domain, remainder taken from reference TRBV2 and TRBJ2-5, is EPEVTQTPSHQVTQMGQEVILRCVPISNHLYFYWYRQILGQKVEFLVSFYNNEISEKSEIFDDQFSVERPDGSNFTLKIRSTKLEDSAMYFCASSDPLGGPGETQYFGPGTRLLVL.

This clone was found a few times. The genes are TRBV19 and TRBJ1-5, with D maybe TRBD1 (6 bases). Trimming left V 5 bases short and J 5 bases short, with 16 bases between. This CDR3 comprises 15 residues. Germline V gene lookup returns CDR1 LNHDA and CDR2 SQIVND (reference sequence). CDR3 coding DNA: TGTGCCAGTAGTCCACAGGGTTTTGTGTATCAGCCCCAGCATTTT. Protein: CASSPQGFVYQPQHF. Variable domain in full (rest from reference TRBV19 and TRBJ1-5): DGGITQSPKYLFRKEGQNVTLSCEQNLNHDAMYWYRQDPGQGLRLIYYSQIVNDFQKGDIAEGYSVSREKKESFPLTVTSAQKNPTAFYLCASSPQGFVYQPQHFGDGTRLSIL.

The CDR3 sequence: CASSADQGGGAYEQYF. Written as DNA, the CDR3 is TGTGCCAGCAGTGCCGATCAGGGGGGCGGGGCCTACGAGCAGTACTTC. The chain carries TRBV27 and TRBJ2-7, with a weak D call TRBD1 (7 bases). This CDR3 region has 16 residues. The germline V and J ends were trimmed by 5 bases and 2 bases, with 19 bases remaining between them. Germline assignment: CDR1 MNHEY and CDR2 SMNVEV (reference sequence).

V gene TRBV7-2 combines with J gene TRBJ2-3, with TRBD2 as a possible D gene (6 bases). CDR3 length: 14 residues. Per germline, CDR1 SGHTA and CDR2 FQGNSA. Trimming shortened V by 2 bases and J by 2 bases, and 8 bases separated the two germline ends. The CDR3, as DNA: TGTGCCAGCAGCTTATGGGGGGACACAGATACGCAGTATTTT. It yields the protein CASSLWGDTDTQYF.

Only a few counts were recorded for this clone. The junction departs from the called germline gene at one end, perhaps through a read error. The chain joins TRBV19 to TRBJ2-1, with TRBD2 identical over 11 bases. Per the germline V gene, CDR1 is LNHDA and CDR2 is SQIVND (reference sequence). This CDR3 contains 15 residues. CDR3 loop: CASRIAGGPYNEQFF. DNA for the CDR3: TGTGCCAGTAGGATAGCGGGAGGGCCCTACAATGAGCAGTTCTTC.

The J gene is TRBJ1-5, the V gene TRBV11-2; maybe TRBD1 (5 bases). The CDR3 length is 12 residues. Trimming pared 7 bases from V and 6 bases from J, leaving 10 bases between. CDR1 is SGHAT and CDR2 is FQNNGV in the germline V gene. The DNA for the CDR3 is TGTGCCAGCACAGGGAGGGGTCAGCCCCAGCATTTT. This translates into CASTGRGQPQHF.

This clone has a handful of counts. The CDR3 is CAWSVLGGLNSPLHF. The CDR3 region has the DNA TGTGCCTGGAGTGTACTGGGGGGTCTTAATTCACCCCTCCACTTT. The rearrangement joins TRBV30 to TRBJ1-6; D is perhaps TRBD1 (5 bases). The V end was cut by 0 bases, the J end by 6 bases, with 12 bases between. CDR3 length: 15 amino acids. The germline V gene has CDR1 GTSNPN and CDR2 SVGIG (reference sequence). The full variable domain, rest sourced from reference TRBV30 and TRBJ1-6, is SQTIHQWPATLVQPVGSPLSLECTVEGTSNPNLYWYRQAAGRGLQLLFYSVGIGQISSEVPQNLSASRPQDRQFILSSKKLLLSDSGFYLCAWSVLGGLNSPLHFGNGTRLTVT.